The clone carrying this T cell receptor (beta chain) occurred many times. The sample originates from a study of early T cells in non-severe SARS-CoV-2 infection. Across the study: Alpha and beta chains were unpaired, from unsorted whole-blood bulk RNA.

Unique molecular identifier tags were affixed to discrete cDNA molecules. TCRdb redid the calling of the 5' RACE reads with MiXCR, one entry per CDR3 protein. The sample lists 25,000 to 35,000 distinct CDR3 sequences, around 6% seen once, with 30% to 35% in the top ten. This CDR3 contains 13 residues. Trimming cost V 2 bases and J 6 bases, with 10 bases left between them. The germline V gene encodes CDR1 SGHAT and CDR2 FQNNGV. This clonotype was obtained from an adult who was a healthcare worker with PCR-confirmed SARS-CoV-2 infection or an uninfected control (not recorded which). The V gene is TRBV11-2, the J gene TRBJ1-1; D is undetermined. The specimen was whole blood, collected at baseline. CDR3 amino acids: CASSLRRSPEAFF. CDR3 in DNA: TGTGCCAGCAGCTTACGAAGGAGCCCTGAAGCTTTCTTT.